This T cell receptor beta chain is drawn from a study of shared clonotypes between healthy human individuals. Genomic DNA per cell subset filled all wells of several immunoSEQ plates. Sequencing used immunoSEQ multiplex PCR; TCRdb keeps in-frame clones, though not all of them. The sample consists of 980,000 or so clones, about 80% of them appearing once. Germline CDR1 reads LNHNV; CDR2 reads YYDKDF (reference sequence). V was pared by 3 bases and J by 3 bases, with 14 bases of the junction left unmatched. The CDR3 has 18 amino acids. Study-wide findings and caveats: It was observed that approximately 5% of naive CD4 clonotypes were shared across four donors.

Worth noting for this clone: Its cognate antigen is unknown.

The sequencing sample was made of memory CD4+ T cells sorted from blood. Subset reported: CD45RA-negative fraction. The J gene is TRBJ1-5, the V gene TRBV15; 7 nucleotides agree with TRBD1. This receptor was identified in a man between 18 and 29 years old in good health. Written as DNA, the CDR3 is TGTGCCACCAGCAGCAGGGACAGAGGGAAACAATTCAATCAGCCCCAGCATTTT. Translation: CATSSRDRGKQFNQPQHF.